This T cell receptor beta chain came from a study of OX40 agonist ivuxolimab in advanced cancers. Study-wide background: Of mixed ages from about 23 to 85 and averaging approximately 60 years, the group was about 80% male.

Assay used: immunoSEQ multiplex PCR; TCRdb lists only in-frame clones, some missing. The sample has fewer than 45,000 clones; over 75% are singletons. For this clone: The same CDR3 arises from other DNA sequences in this sample as well.

Systemic immunosuppression or autoimmune disease history was grounds to exclude patients. This sequence was found in an adult with an advanced solid tumor such as melanoma, head and neck, liver or kidney cancer. This specimen was CD4+ or CD8+ T cells sorted from blood, taken in a trial of the OX40 agonist ivuxolimab.

The CDR3: CASSLAGKETQYF. For the CDR3, the DNA is TGCGCCAGCAGCTTGGCAGGAAAAGAGACCCAGTACTTC. The chain links TRBV5-1 to TRBJ2-5; D not certain. CDR1 SGHRS and CDR2 YFSETQ come from the germline V gene. The V and J ends lost 0 bases and 3 bases respectively, with 6 bases between them. The CDR3 is 13 amino acids.